This T cell receptor (beta chain) appears in the sequencing data of a study of blood T cell repertoires in COVID-19 (TCRdb year 2020). Regarding the research as a whole: Samples from collaborators originated in the United States, Italy and Spain and spanned both the acute and convalescent phases of COVID-19. The material from the prospective study consisted of cDNA or gDNA derived from T cells, B-cell-depleted T cells, or PBMCs. Subjects who had been exposed to COVID-19, were actively infected with it, or had recovered from it provided the deeply sampled blood TCRbeta repertoires that made up the dataset. The repertoires were released in a freely available public database meant as a resource for research on the immune response to SARS-CoV-2. Samples were obtained from the ongoing ImmuneRACE study (first 160 participants) and from 1,000 to 1,500 subjects provided by 6 global collaborators. Nearly every sample came with metadata listing a de-identified subject ID, COVID-19 status, age in years and sex. Where HLA class I and class II types were available, the types were taken from metadata supplied by the sample provider, not from assay-based typing.

CDR1 and CDR2 (LNHNV, YYDKDF) derive from the germline V gene (reference sequence). The junction shows trimming of 0 bases on V and 9 bases on J, plus 18 bases between the germline ends. There are 16 amino acids in the CDR3, from cysteine to phenylalanine inclusive. Only the CDR3 part of the read is kept: 48 bases, read in frame from the first base. Whole blood was collected in K2EDTA tubes by collaborating institutions according to the institutions' own protocols. For TCRbeta analysis, collaborator samples were shipped as frozen whole blood, as isolated PBMCs, or as DNA extracted from either sample type. Turning to this clone: The clone's antigen remains unknown. Per-base quality was not reported, and no clone a single base away is much larger than it.

Paper-wide results and their limitations: Clinical and demographic metadata were provided uncurated, with the amount varying by source and participant.

The immunoSEQ Assay, a bias-controlled multiplex PCR, was used to amplify TCRbeta CDR3 regions from genomic DNA. From the authors' description of their analysis: Nucleated cell counts per sample were estimated from amplification of reference gene primers within the assay. To quantify the absolute abundance of each unique TCRbeta CDR3 rearrangement, sequence reads were collapsed and filtered. For each sample, productive Simpson clonality was calculated as the square root of Simpson's diversity index over productive rearrangements. TCRdb carries this immuneACCESS record with in-frame sequences only. Its versions omit some clonotypes, under half of them owing to an unresolved V gene in the studies checked, with the rest unexplained. V and J calls and clone size are those listed in that table; D and trimming were worked out from the DNA. The sample contains roughly 38,000 clones, 90% of them found a single time. The ten largest account for under 30% of the sample.

Recombination joined TRBV15 with TRBJ2-1; the D gene is perhaps TRBD2, from 7 matching bases. Sample: peripheral blood. This receptor was taken from a man in his fifties or sixties with active or convalescent COVID-19. In nucleotide form, the sequence is TGTGCCACCAGCAGAGACGGAGGGAGGGCCAGGGGTGAGCAGTTCTTC. This sequence encodes CATSRDGGRARGEQFF.